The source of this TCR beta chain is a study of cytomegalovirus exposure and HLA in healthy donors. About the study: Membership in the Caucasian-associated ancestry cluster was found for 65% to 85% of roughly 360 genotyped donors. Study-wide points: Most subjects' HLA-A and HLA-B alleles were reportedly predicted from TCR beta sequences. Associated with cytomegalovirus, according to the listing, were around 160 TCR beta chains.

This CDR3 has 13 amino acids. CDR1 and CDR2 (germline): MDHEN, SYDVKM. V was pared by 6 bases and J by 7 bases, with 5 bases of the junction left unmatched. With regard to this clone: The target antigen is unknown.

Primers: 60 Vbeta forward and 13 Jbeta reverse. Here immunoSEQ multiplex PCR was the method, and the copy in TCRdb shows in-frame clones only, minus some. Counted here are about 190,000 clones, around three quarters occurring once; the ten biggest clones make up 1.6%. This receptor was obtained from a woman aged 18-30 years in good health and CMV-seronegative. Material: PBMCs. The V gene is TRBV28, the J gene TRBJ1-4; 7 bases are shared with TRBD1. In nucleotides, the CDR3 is TGTGCCAGCAGCTTGACAGGGATTGAAAAACTGTTTTTT. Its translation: CASSLTGIEKLFF.